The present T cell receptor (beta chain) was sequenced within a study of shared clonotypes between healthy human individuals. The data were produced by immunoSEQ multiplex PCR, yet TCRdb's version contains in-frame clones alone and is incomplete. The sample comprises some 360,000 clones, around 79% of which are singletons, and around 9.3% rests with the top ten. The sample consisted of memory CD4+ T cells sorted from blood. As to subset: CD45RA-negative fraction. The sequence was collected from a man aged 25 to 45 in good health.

CDR3 DNA: TGTGCCAGCAGCCCCGCACTAGGGTCCCAGGAGACCCAGTACTTC. It codes for CASSPALGSQETQYF. The V gene is TRBV7-2, the J gene TRBJ2-5, with TRBD2 as a possible D gene (5 bases). The germline V gene encodes CDR1 SGHTA and CDR2 FQGNSA. V lost 5 bases, J lost 5 bases, and 18 bases lay in between. CDR3 length: 15 residues.